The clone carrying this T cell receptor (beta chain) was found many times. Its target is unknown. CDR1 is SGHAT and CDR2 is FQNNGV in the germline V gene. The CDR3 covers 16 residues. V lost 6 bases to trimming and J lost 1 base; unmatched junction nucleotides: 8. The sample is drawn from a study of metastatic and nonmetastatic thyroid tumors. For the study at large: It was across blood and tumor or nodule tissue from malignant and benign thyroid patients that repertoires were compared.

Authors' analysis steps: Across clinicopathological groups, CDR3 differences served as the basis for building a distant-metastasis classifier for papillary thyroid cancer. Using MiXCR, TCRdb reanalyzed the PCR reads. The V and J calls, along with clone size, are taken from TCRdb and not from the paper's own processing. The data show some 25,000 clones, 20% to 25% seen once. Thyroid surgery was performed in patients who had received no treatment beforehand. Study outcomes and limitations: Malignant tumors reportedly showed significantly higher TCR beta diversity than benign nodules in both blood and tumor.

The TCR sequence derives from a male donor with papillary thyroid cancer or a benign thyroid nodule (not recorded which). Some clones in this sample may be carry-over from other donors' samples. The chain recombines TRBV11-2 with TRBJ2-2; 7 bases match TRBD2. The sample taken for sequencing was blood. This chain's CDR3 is CASRGGAGRNTGELFF. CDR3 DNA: TGTGCCAGCAGAGGTGGAGCGGGGAGGAACACCGGGGAGCTGTTTTTT.